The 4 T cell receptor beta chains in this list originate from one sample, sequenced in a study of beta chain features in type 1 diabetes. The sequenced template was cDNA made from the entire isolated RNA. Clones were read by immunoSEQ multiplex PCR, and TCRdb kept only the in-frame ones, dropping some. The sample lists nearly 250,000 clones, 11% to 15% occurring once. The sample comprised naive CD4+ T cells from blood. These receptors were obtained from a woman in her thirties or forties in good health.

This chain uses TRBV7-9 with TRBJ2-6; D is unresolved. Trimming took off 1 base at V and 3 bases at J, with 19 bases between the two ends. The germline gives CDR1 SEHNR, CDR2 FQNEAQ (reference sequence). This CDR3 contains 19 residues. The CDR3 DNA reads TGTGCCAGCAGCTTAGTTCCCCCCCTGCAAGCCGTTGGGGCCAACGTCCTGACTTTC. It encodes CASSLVPPLQAVGANVLTF.

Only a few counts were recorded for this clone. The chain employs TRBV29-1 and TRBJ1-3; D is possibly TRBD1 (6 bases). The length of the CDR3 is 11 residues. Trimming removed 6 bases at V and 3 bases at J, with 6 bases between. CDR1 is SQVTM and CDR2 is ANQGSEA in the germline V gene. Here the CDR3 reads CSVRGGNTIYF. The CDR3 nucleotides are TGCAGCGTCAGGGGTGGAAACACCATATATTTT.

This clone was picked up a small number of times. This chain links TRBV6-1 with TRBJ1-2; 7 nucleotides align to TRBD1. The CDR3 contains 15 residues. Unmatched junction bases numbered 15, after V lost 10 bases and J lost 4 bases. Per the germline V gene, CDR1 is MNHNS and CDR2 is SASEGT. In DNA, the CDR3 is TGTGCCACCCAGGGATGGGGACAGAACTCCTATGGCTACACCTTC. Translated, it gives CATQGWGQNSYGYTF.

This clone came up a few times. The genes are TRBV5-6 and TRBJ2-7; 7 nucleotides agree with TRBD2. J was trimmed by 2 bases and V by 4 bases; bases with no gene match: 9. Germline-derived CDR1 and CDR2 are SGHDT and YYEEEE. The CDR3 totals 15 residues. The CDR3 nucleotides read TGTGCCAGCAGCCCGGGGGGAATGGGCCCCTACGAGCAGTACTTC. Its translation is CASSPGGMGPYEQYF.